The entry below describes one T cell receptor (beta chain). Antigen: not known. These data originate in a study of CD8+ T cells in alopecia areata. Whole-study context: Each day, treated patients took oral tofacitinib twice, at 5 to 10 mg per dose. Whole-study results and caveats: Normal scalp showed lower clonality than lesional scalp, especially alopecia totalis/universalis.

Isolated RNA was reverse transcribed into cDNA used as the sequencing template. This table comes from immunoSEQ multiplex PCR, and its TCRdb copy is limited to in-frame clones, with some not included. The data hold roughly 250,000 clones, with roughly two thirds observed a single time. Lesional scalp punch biopsies and peripheral blood came from alopecia areata patients. The germline gives CDR1 MNHNS, CDR2 SASEGT. V dropped 2 bases and J dropped 4 bases, with 7 bases sitting between them. This CDR3 region has 13 residues. The J gene is TRBJ2-3, the V gene TRBV6-1; D unclear. The source was CD4+ T cells sorted from blood, collected at week 0. The receptor was isolated from a human donor with alopecia areata. The CDR3 DNA reads TGTGCCAGCAGTGAAAGCCGGGCAGATACGCAGTATTTT. Its protein product is CASSESRADTQYF.